Detailed here is one T cell receptor (beta chain). Using a J-beta primer mix together with a sample-barcoded 5' primer, a second PCR was run for roughly 6 to 12 cycles. Via MiXCR, TCRdb re-called the 5' RACE reads, giving one row per CDR3 protein. Among approximately 900,000 distinct CDR3 sequences, approximately 32% were seen once, and the ten largest hold 10% to 13%. The data are from a study of blood T cells in healthy people across ages. Trimming removed 6 bases from V and 1 base from J, with 17 bases in between. The CDR3 sequence is 16 residues long. The germline CDR1 and CDR2 sequences are SGHNT and YYREEE (reference sequence). Separately, the same data were catalogued under a study of T cells of mothers and their children. That work states: All donors were healthy and Caucasian; they were three mothers and their six children. Random nucleotides (2-4) and sample barcodes were added by the M1S primer used in the second PCR. Mothers yielded over 8.5 million CDR3 reads, children several million each.

The clonotype originates from a woman aged 40 to 50 in good health. The sequenced sample consisted of blood. The chain uses TRBV5-4 and TRBJ1-3, with D perhaps TRBD1 (6 bases). The CDR3 here is CASTPAGGGSGNTIYF. CDR3 DNA: TGTGCCAGCACGCCAGCTGGGGGCGGATCTGGAAACACCATATATTTT.